This T cell receptor (beta chain) was sequenced in a study of T cell repertoires in cytomegalovirus infection. TCRdb recomputed calls from the reads with MiXCR, one row per CDR3 protein. The data show more than 75,000 distinct CDR3 sequences, with approximately 3.7% seen just once and approximately 4.3% held by the top ten. Germline assignment: CDR1 SEHNR and CDR2 FQNEAQ (reference sequence). Trimming took 5 bases from V and 11 from J, leaving 16 bases between them. CDR3 size: 14 residues. The table lists this clonotype with many counts. Sample: PBMCs. This chain connects TRBV7-9 to TRBJ1-6; the D gene is possibly TRBD1 (5 bases). This receptor was identified in a human donor in good health (CMV status not recorded). Some clones in this sample may be carry-over from other donors' samples. Here the CDR3 reads CASSARGGGTPLHF. The CDR3, as DNA: TGTGCCAGCAGCGCTAGGGGAGGCGGGACACCCCTCCACTTT.